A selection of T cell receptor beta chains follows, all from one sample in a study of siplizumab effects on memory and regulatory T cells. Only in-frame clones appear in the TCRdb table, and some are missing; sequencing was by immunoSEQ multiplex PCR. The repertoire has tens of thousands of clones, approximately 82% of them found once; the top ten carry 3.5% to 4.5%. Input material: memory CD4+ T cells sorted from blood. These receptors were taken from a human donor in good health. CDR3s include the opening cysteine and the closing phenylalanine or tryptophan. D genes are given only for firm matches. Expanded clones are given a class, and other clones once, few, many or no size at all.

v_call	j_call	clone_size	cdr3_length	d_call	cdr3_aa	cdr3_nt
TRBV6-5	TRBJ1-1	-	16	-	CASSYSGGVGNTEAFF	TGTGCCAGCAGTTACTCCGGAGGGGTGGGGAACACTGAAGCTTTCTTT
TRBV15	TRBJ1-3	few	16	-	CATSRDFGGAGNTIYF	TGTGCCACCAGCAGAGATTTTGGGGGAGCTGGAAACACCATATATTTT
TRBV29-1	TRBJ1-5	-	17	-	CSVEEPEWEGVRQPQHF	TGCAGCGTTGAAGAGCCGGAATGGGAGGGGGTAAGACAGCCCCAGCATTTT
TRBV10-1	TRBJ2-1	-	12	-	CASSAGSGEQFF	TGCGCCAGCAGTGCAGGGTCGGGCGAGCAGTTCTTC
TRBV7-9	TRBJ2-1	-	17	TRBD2	CASSSQGAGVTYNEQFF	TGTGCCAGCAGCTCCCAGGGAGCGGGAGTAACCTACAATGAGCAGTTCTTC
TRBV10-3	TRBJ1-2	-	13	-	CAISDGRIYGYTF	TGTGCCATCAGTGATGGTCGGATCTATGGCTACACCTTC
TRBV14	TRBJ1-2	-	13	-	CASSRGTSYGYTF	TGTGCCAGCAGCCGCGGGACGAGCTATGGCTACACCTTC
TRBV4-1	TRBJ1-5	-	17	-	CASSQGQGRQTNQPQHF	TGCGCCAGCAGCCAAGGTCAGGGGCGACAGACTAATCAGCCCCAGCATTTT
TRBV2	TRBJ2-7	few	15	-	CASSEARSGLYEQYF	TGTGCCAGCAGTGAAGCGCGGAGCGGCCTTTACGAGCAGTACTTC
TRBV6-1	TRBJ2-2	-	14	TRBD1	CASSDRGYTGELFF	TGTGCCAGCAGTGACAGGGGGTACACCGGGGAGCTGTTTTTT
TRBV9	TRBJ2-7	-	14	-	CASSAYRDSYEQYF	TGTGCCAGCAGCGCCTACCGCGACTCCTACGAGCAGTACTTC
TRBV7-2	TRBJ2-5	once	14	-	CASSLAGGPETQYF	TGTGCCAGCAGCTTAGCGGGGGGGCCAGAGACCCAGTACTTC